One and the same sample provided the 10 T cell receptor beta chains below, sequenced in a study of cytomegalovirus exposure and HLA in healthy donors. Researchers ran the PCR with 60 Vbeta and 13 Jbeta primers. Produced via immunoSEQ multiplex PCR; TCRdb's table is partial and in-frame only. The data contain about 97,000 clones, roughly 74% of them seen just once; the ten biggest clones take up around 1.9%. The sample was PBMCs. Receptors originate from a woman aged 35 to 49 in good health and CMV-seronegative.

The chain recombines TRBV5-4 with TRBJ2-3; 7 nucleotides align to TRBD2. This CDR3 spans 14 amino acids. V was clipped by 1 base and J by 3 bases; unmatched bases: 2. Germline lookup yields CDR1 SGHNT and CDR2 YYREEE (reference sequence). CDR3 loop: CASSLWRETDTQYF. The CDR3 region has the DNA TGTGCCAGCAGCTTGTGGCGGGAGACAGATACGCAGTATTTT.

The rearrangement links TRBV9 to TRBJ2-1; tentative D call: TRBD2 (7 bases). The CDR3 consists of 16 residues. Trimming cost V 3 bases and J 8 bases, with 21 bases left between them. Germline V gene sequence: CDR1 SGDLS, CDR2 YYNGEE. The CDR3 sequence is CASSAPAGQGWDEQFF. Here the CDR3 DNA reads TGTGCCAGCAGCGCACCAGCGGGGCAGGGGTGGGATGAGCAGTTCTTC.

The genes are TRBV27 and TRBJ1-6, with D unclear. The CDR3 is made up of 15 amino acids. The ends were cut back, 3 bases at V and 9 bases at J, with 15 bases in the middle. Per germline, CDR1 MNHEY and CDR2 SMNVEV (reference sequence). The chain's CDR3 is CASSFRGNLASPLHF. CDR3 coding DNA: TGTGCCAGCAGTTTTCGAGGAAACCTTGCTTCACCCCTCCACTTT.

This chain connects TRBV2 to TRBJ2-1, with D maybe TRBD1 (5 bases). CDR1 is SNHLY, CDR2 FYNNEI, per germline. The CDR3 spans 14 residues. Deletions cut 6 bases from V and 0 bases from J, with 9 bases between. CDR3 region: CASRDKSSYNEQFF. In DNA, the CDR3 is TGTGCCAGCAGGGACAAGAGCTCCTACAATGAGCAGTTCTTC.

This clone has more than one count but fewer than ten. Here the CDR3 reads CASSRARGLAGEFHEQYF. CDR3 in DNA: TGTGCCAGCTCACGGGCCAGGGGACTAGCGGGAGAATTCCACGAGCAGTACTTC. This sequence joins TRBV18 and TRBJ2-7, with TRBD2 identical over 14 bases. J was trimmed by 5 bases and V by 4 bases; bases with no gene match: 13. This CDR3 is 18 amino acids long. Germline loops: CDR1 KGHSH, CDR2 LQKENI.

The table lists this clone with a count of one. V gene TRBV6-6 combines with J gene TRBJ1-4, with D unclear. The germline CDR1 and CDR2 sequences are MNHNY and SVGAGI (reference sequence). V lost 2 bases and J 4 bases, leaving 8 bases between the germline ends. This CDR3 contains 14 residues. The CDR3, as DNA: TGTGCCAGCAGTTACCCCGGGGTTAATGAAAAACTGTTTTTT. Amino acid sequence: CASSYPGVNEKLFF.

The genes are TRBV18 and TRBJ2-5, with D perhaps TRBD1 (6 bases). Germline CDR1 reads KGHSH; CDR2 reads LQKENI. V was pared by 5 bases and J by 2 bases, with 12 bases between. This CDR3 is built from 14 residues. For the CDR3, the DNA is TGTGCCAGCTCATCCCAGGACAGACAAGAGACCCAGTACTTC. Encoded protein: CASSSQDRQETQYF. Looking up the rest from reference TRBV18 and TRBJ2-5 gives the full variable domain: NAGVMQNPRHLVRRRGQEARLRCSPMKGHSHVYWYRQLPEEGLKFMVYLQKENIIDESGMPKERFSAEFPKEGPSILRIQQVVRGDSAAYFCASSSQDRQETQYFGPGTRLLVL.

This clone came up once. The chain combines TRBV4-3 with TRBJ1-3, with D perhaps matching TRBD1 (5 bases). The length of the CDR3 is 17 residues. The germline V gene encodes CDR1 LGHNA and CDR2 YSLEER. V was pared by 0 bases and J by 0 bases, with 12 bases between. The DNA for the CDR3 is TGCGCCAGCAGCCAAGATCAGACAGCAGTCTCTGGAAACACCATATATTTT. It encodes CASSQDQTAVSGNTIYF.

This clone was recorded only once. The gene calls are TRBV7-3 and TRBJ2-1; TRBD2 agrees at 10 bases. Looked up from germline, CDR1 is SGHTA and CDR2 is FQGTGA. The CDR3 sequence is 15 residues long. V lost 3 bases, J lost 3 bases, and 2 bases stayed unmatched. The CDR3 DNA reads TGTGCCAGCAGCTTCCGACTAGCGGGCTACAATGAGCAGTTCTTC. Translating gives CASSFRLAGYNEQFF.

The chain carries TRBV27 and TRBJ2-1; 7 bases match TRBD2. The CDR3 has 15 amino acids. Looked up from germline, CDR1 is MNHEY and CDR2 is SMNVEV (reference sequence). V trimming: 5 bases; J trimming: 5 bases; junction bases outside the gene matches: 9. The DNA of the CDR3 is TGTGCCAGCAGTCCCCGGACGGGACTAAACAATGAGCAGTTCTTC. The encoded protein is CASSPRTGLNNEQFF.